Detailed here is one T cell receptor (beta chain). These data belong to a study of OX40 agonist ivuxolimab in advanced cancers. The CDR3 runs 11 residues. The V and J ends lost 1 base and 6 bases respectively, with 2 bases between them. CDR1 is KGHSH, CDR2 LQKENI, per germline. Some clones are missing from TCRdb's copy, which holds only in-frame ones; the method was immunoSEQ multiplex PCR. The table shows more than 60,000 clones, with roughly 87% occurring only once. Specimen: CD4+ or CD8+ T cells sorted from blood, collected in a trial of the OX40 agonist ivuxolimab. The chain couples TRBV18 to TRBJ2-3; no firm D call. The source of this sequence is an adult with an advanced solid tumor such as melanoma, head and neck, liver or kidney cancer. CDR3 in DNA: TGTGCCAGCTCACCACTTGATACGCAGTATTTT. Translation gives CASSPLDTQYF. The full variable domain, in which reference TRBV18 and TRBJ2-3 provide the parts outside the CDR3, is NAGVMQNPRHLVRRRGQEARLRCSPMKGHSHVYWYRQLPEEGLKFMVYLQKENIIDESGMPKERFSAEFPKEGPSILRIQQVVRGDSAAYFCASSPLDTQYFGPGTRLTVL.